A selection of T cell receptor beta chains follows, all from one sample in a study of shared clonotypes between healthy human individuals. Assay used: immunoSEQ multiplex PCR; TCRdb lists only in-frame clones, some missing. The sample holds more than 450,000 clones, around 79% seen once. Sequencing was carried out using PBMCs. The receptor source for this set is a woman between 35 and 50 years old in good health. Some clones in this sample may be carry-over from other donors' samples. The CDR3 runs from the conserved cysteine through the conserved F or W. Each record gives: J gene, D gene, clone size, V gene, CDR3 DNA, CDR3 protein. A D gene is named only where the DNA matches it firmly. A row's size may be missing; if present it is once, few, many or a size class.

J: TRBJ1-3
D: -
size: -
V: TRBV10-3
DNA: TGTGCCATCAGTGAGGGGACAAGTGGGGACACCATATATTTT
CDR3: CAISEGTSGDTIYF

J: TRBJ2-3
D: -
size: -
V: TRBV7-9
DNA: TGTGCCAGCGGGCAGGGTGTGACATCCACAGATACGCAGTATTTT
CDR3: CASGQGVTSTDTQYF

J: TRBJ2-3
D: -
size: -
V: TRBV7-3
DNA: TGTGCCAGCAGCTTATTTAAGGTCCCACCAGATACGCAGTATTTT
CDR3: CASSLFKVPPDTQYF

J: TRBJ2-2
D: -
size: -
V: TRBV4-2
DNA: TGTGCCAGCAGCCAAGATCAGCAGTCTGTGTGGTTCACCGGGGAGCTGTTTTTT
CDR3: CASSQDQQSVWFTGELFF

J: TRBJ2-7
D: TRBD1
size: -
V: TRBV19
DNA: TGTGCCAGTAGTTCGTCGAGGACAGGGAGCTACGAGCAGTACTTC
CDR3: CASSSSRTGSYEQYF

J: TRBJ2-1
D: TRBD2
size: -
V: TRBV11-2
DNA: TGTGCCAGCAGCCCCATTAGCGGGAGGAGCTTGAATGAGCAGTTCTTC
CDR3: CASSPISGRSLNEQFF

J: TRBJ2-1
D: TRBD2
size: -
V: TRBV5-6
DNA: TGTGCCAGCAGCGACGGACTAGCGGGGGCTAACTACAATGAGCAGTTCTTC
CDR3: CASSDGLAGANYNEQFF

J: TRBJ2-7
D: -
size: -
V: TRBV18
DNA: TGTGCCAGCTCACCACCCCCGGGATCCTCCTACGAGCAGTACTTC
CDR3: CASSPPPGSSYEQYF

J: TRBJ2-1
D: -
size: -
V: TRBV9
DNA: TGTGCCAGCAGCGTAGTTTCAGGGGAGCAGTTCTTC
CDR3: CASSVVSGEQFF

J: TRBJ2-1
D: TRBD2
size: few
V: TRBV19
DNA: TGTGCCAGTAGTCGCCTAGCGGGATGGTCAAATGAGCAGTTCTTC
CDR3: CASSRLAGWSNEQFF

J: TRBJ1-2
D: TRBD1
size: -
V: TRBV27
DNA: TGTGCCATAATTACAGGGGTCGGCTATGGCTACACCTTC
CDR3: CAIITGVGYGYTF